This T cell receptor beta chain was identified in a study of T cells after yellow fever vaccination. TCRdb re-called the 5' RACE reads with MiXCR, one entry per CDR3 protein. The repertoire consists of about 300,000 distinct CDR3 sequences, with about 6.9% occurring once and the leading ten covering about 18%. Unmatched junction bases numbered 5, after V lost 5 bases and J lost 7 bases. This CDR3 is 14 amino acids long. This rearrangement joins TRBV12-3 or TRBV12-4 to TRBJ1-4; 9 bases align to TRBD1. The source of this sequence is a man between 18 and 35 years old who received the YFV17D yellow fever vaccine. Sequenced here: PBMCs, sampled roughly 47 days after the first yellow fever vaccination. The CDR3 here is CASSPTGGAEKLFF. In DNA, the CDR3 is TGTGCCAGCAGTCCGACAGGGGGGGCTGAAAAACTGTTTTTT.